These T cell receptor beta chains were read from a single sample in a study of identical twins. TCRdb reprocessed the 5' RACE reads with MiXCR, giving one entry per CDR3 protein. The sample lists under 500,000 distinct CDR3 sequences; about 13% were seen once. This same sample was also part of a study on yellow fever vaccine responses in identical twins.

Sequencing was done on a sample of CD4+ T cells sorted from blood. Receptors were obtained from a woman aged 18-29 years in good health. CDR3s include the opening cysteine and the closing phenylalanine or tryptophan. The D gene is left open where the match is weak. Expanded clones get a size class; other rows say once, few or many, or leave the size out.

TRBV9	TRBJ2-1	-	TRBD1	TGTGCCAGCAGCGTAGTTCGGGGTGGGACAGGGGGCTACCAAGTTAACTACAATGAGCAGTTCTTC	CASSVVRGGTGGYQVNYNEQFF
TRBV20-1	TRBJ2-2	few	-	TGCAGTGCGACTTCGTCCTGGGTCGCCGGGGAGCTGTTTTTT	CSATSSWVAGELFF
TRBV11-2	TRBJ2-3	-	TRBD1	TGTGCCAGCAGCCCCGGGACAGGGGTCCCCACAGATACGCAGTATTTT	CASSPGTGVPTDTQYF
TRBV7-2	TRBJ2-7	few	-	TGTGCCAGCAGCAAAAACGAAGGCCCCTACGAGCAGTACTTC	CASSKNEGPYEQYF
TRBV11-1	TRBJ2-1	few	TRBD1	TGTGCCAGCAGCTTAGAAGGAAGATCGAGGACAGGGGGTCGCTCCTACAATGAGCAGTTCTTC	CASSLEGRSRTGGRSYNEQFF
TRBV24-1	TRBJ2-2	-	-	TGTGCCACCAGTGACTACTACCCCACGCGCACCGGGGAGCTGTTTTTT	CATSDYYPTRTGELFF
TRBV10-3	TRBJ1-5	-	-	TGTGCCATCAGTGAATTGGGGGGCCAGCCCCAGCATTTT	CAISELGGQPQHF
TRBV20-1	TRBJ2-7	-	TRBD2	TGCAGTGCCCCCCGGGGGGGGCGAGGCTACGAGCAGTACTTC	CSAPRGGRGYEQYF
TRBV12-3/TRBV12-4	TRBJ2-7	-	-	TGTGCCAGCAGCCCTAATCCCGGGGTGCAGTACTTC	CASSPNPGVQYF
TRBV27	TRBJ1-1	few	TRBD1	TGTGCCACCCAACGGGGAGACAGGGAGGCTTTCTTT	CATQRGDREAFF
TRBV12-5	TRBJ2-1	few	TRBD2	TGTGCTAGTGGGAGCGGGGCCTACAATGAGCAGTTCTTC	CASGSGAYNEQFF
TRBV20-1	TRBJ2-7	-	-	TGCAGTGCTCCATGGAAAGGGCGGGGCGCCTCCTACGAGCAGTACTTC	CSAPWKGRGASYEQYF
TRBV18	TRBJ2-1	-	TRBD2	TGTGCCAGCTCACGACTAGCGGGAGAGAGTAATGAGCAGTTCTTC	CASSRLAGESNEQFF
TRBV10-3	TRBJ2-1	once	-	TGTGCCATCAGTGAGCTGCAGGGCTACATTGAGCAGTTCTTC	CAISELQGYIEQFF
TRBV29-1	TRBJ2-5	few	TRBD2	TGCAGCGTTACCAGCGGGGGATCCCAAGAGACCCAGTACTTC	CSVTSGGSQETQYF
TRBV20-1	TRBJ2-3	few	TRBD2	TGCACTCTCCGACTAGCTGGTCTAGATACGCAGTATTTT	CTLRLAGLDTQYF
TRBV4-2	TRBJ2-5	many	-	TGTGCCAGCAGCCGATCTACCGGGACTTCCAACCAAGAGACCCAGTACTTC	CASSRSTGTSNQETQYF
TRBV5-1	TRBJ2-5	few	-	TGCGCCAGCCGCACAGGACAGAACCAAGAGACCCAGTACTTC	CASRTGQNQETQYF
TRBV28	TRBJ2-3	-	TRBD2	TGTGCCAGCAGTTTGACTAGCGGGAAAATGGATACGCAGTATTTT	CASSLTSGKMDTQYF
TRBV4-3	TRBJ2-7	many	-	TGCGCCAGCAGCCGAGGCGGACGGGAGTACGAGCAGTACTTC	CASSRGGREYEQYF
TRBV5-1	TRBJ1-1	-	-	TGCGCCAGCAGCCCCCAGCCAACCACAAGGGGAAACACTGAAGCTTTCTTT	CASSPQPTTRGNTEAFF
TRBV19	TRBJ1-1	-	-	TGTGCCAGTAGTATAGCGGCGGGGAACACTGAAGCTTTCTTT	CASSIAAGNTEAFF
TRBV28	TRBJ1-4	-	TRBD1	TGTGCCAGCAGTTGGACAGGGAATGAAAAACTGTTTTTT	CASSWTGNEKLFF
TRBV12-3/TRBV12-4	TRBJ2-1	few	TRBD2	TGTGCCAGCACGGAAGGGGGGCTAGCGGGATTACGGCGCTACTACAATGAGCAGTTCTTC	CASTEGGLAGLRRYYNEQFF
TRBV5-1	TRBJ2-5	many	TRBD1	TGCGCCAGCAGCTTGGCGGGGACAGGCCAAGAGACCCAGTACTTC	CASSLAGTGQETQYF
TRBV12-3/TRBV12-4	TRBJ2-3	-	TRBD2	TGTGCCAGCAGTTTACCCGGCGAGGGACTACGTGATACGCAGTATTTT	CASSLPGEGLRDTQYF
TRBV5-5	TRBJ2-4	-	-	TGTGCCAGCAGCTTGCTGCTAGCCAAAAACATTCAGTACTTC	CASSLLLAKNIQYF
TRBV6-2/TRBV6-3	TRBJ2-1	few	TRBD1	TGTGCCAGCAGTCGTGCAGGGGGCTTTTTCGATGAGCAGTTCTTC	CASSRAGGFFDEQFF
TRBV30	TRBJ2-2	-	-	TGTGCCTGGAGTGTAGACGGGACCGGGGAGCTGTTTTTT	CAWSVDGTGELFF
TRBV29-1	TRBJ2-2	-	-	TGCAGCGCCCGACGGGGTTCCCTGAACACCGGGGAGCTGTTTTTT	CSARRGSLNTGELFF
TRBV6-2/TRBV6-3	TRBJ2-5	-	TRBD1	TGTGCCAGCAGCCCCCCAGGGGGCTACCAAGAGACCCAGTACTTC	CASSPPGGYQETQYF
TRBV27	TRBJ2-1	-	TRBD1	TGTGCCAGCAGTTTATGGGGACAGGGAACCTACAATGAGCAGTTCTTC	CASSLWGQGTYNEQFF
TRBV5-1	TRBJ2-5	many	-	TGCGCCAGCAGCTTGGGAAGGGTACAAGAGACCCAGTACTTC	CASSLGRVQETQYF
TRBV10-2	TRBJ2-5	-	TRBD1	TGCGCCAGCAGAATAGGACAGGGCACACAAGAGACCCAGTACTTC	CASRIGQGTQETQYF
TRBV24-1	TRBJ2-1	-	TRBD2	TGTGCCACCAGTGATTTTGGACCGCTAGCGGGAGCCAATGAGCAGTTCTTC	CATSDFGPLAGANEQFF
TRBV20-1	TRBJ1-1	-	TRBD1	TGCAGTGCTAGAAAACGACAGGGTTTGGGCACTGAAGCTTTCTTT	CSARKRQGLGTEAFF